The next 14 T cell receptor beta chains were all read from a single sample in a study of T cell responses to AZD1222 COVID-19 vaccine. Generated by immunoSEQ multiplex PCR, the TCRdb table keeps only in-frame clones and is missing some. The sample includes 80,000 or so clones, 70% to 90% of them seen just once. Sequenced material: peripheral blood, taken on day 0 of AZD1222 vaccination. Receptor source: an adult in good health.

In DNA form, the CDR3 reads TGTGCCAGCAGCTTAGGCCTCCAGAACTACAATGAGCAGTTCTTC. The encoded protein is CASSLGLQNYNEQFF. The rearrangement uses TRBV7-3 and TRBJ2-1; D unclear. Germline values: CDR1 SGHTA, CDR2 FQGTGA. CDR3 size: 15 residues. Trimming stripped 2 bases from V and 3 bases from J, with 11 bases between. The full variable domain, in which reference TRBV7-3 and TRBJ2-1 provide the parts outside the CDR3, is GAGVSQTPSNKVTEKGKYVELRCDPISGHTALYWYRQSLGQGPEFLIYFQGTGAADDSGLPNDRFFAVRPEGSVSTLKIQRTERGDSAVYLCASSLGLQNYNEQFFGPGTRLTVL.

CDR3 region: CASSGRDRASAELFF. The CDR3 nucleotides are TGTGCCAGCAGCGGCCGGGACAGGGCCTCGGCGGAGCTGTTTTTT. The chain combines TRBV5-6 with TRBJ2-2; 9 positions agree with TRBD1. The J segment lost 10 bases and the V segment lost 4 bases, leaving 11 bases of the junction unmatched. Germline values: CDR1 SGHDT, CDR2 YYEEEE. CDR3 length: 15 residues.

V is TRBV6-2 or TRBV6-3 and J is TRBJ2-5, with D perhaps TRBD1 (6 bases). The CDR3 loop spans 14 amino acids. V lost 2 bases, J lost 6 bases, and 13 bases lay in between. Germline lookup yields CDR1 MNHEY and CDR2 SVGEGT. CDR3 amino acids: CASSYRDTRKTQYF. DNA for the CDR3: TGTGCCAGCAGTTACAGGGACACACGAAAGACCCAGTACTTC.

This rearrangement joins TRBV6-5 to TRBJ1-6, with a weak D call TRBD1 (5 bases). The CDR3 spans 15 residues. V lost 8 bases and J lost 7, with 18 bases in between. Looked up from germline, CDR1 is MNHEY and CDR2 is SVGAGI. The CDR3 DNA is TGTGCCAGCGGTTCATTGCGACAGTCGAATTCACCCCTCCACTTT. It codes for CASGSLRQSNSPLHF.

V and J are TRBV6-2 or TRBV6-3 and TRBJ1-1, with TRBD1 as a possible D gene (5 bases). Trimming pared 0 bases from V and 5 bases from J, leaving 10 bases between. Germline V CDR1 and CDR2: MNHEY, SVGEGT. The CDR3 sequence is 14 residues long. CDR3 residues: CASSYSGVYTEAFF. CDR3 DNA sequence: TGTGCCAGCAGTTACTCGGGGGTTTATACTGAAGCTTTCTTT.

The genes are TRBV29-1 and TRBJ2-1, with a possible D match to TRBD1 (6 bases). The CDR3 is 13 amino acids. V shed 5 bases and J shed 7 bases, with 15 bases lying between them. CDR1 and CDR2 (germline): SQVTM, ANQGSEA. CDR3 sequence (DNA): TGCAGCGTTCAGACAGGTTCTGGGAATGAGCAGTTCTTC. It yields the protein CSVQTGSGNEQFF.

This chain links TRBV27 with TRBJ1-5; possible D gene TRBD1, 5 bases. The CDR3 contains 15 residues. V lost 6 bases to trimming and J lost 2 bases, with 14 bases between them. Germline V gene data show CDR1 as MNHEY and CDR2 as SMNVEV (reference sequence). CDR3 loop: CASRSWGEGNQPQHF. As DNA, the CDR3 is TGTGCCAGCAGATCTTGGGGGGAAGGCAATCAGCCCCAGCATTTT.

The chain joins TRBV7-9 to TRBJ2-1, with 7 bases that match TRBD2. CDR3 length: 14 amino acids. CDR1 SEHNR and CDR2 FQNEAQ come from the germline V gene (reference sequence). The ends lost 2 bases at V and 8 bases at J; junction bases unmatched: 6. The CDR3 DNA sequence: TGTGCCAGCAGCTTAACGCTAGCGGTCCATGAGCAGTTCTTC. This translates into CASSLTLAVHEQFF.

This chain links TRBV10-3 with TRBJ2-3; 8 bases match TRBD2. CDR1 is ENHRY, CDR2 SYGVKD, per germline. The junction had 2 bases not matched to a gene; V was cut back by 4 bases and J by 2 bases. The CDR3 sequence is 14 residues long. CDR3 residues: CAISGTSYTDTQYF. The CDR3, as DNA: TGTGCCATCAGTGGGACTAGCTACACAGATACGCAGTATTTT.

The chain couples TRBV5-3 to TRBJ1-6; maybe TRBD1 (5 bases). TRBV5-3 is identified as an open reading frame with a role that is uncertain. Trimming stripped 2 bases from V and 4 bases from J, with 19 bases between. The CDR3 runs 18 residues. CDR3 DNA sequence: TGTGCCAGAAGCTTCTCCGCTAGTGGGGGGTCTTATAATTCACCCCTCCACTTT. Protein sequence: CARSFSASGGSYNSPLHF.

The J gene is TRBJ1-6, the V gene TRBV14, with D possibly matching TRBD1 (5 bases). The CDR3 extends over 17 amino acids. Germline CDR1 reads SGHDN; CDR2 reads FVKESK. The ends were cut back, 3 bases at V and 0 bases at J, with 12 bases in the middle. CDR3: CASSHSGALSYNSPLHF. CDR3 nucleotide sequence: TGTGCCAGCAGCCATTCTGGGGCTCTCTCCTATAATTCACCCCTCCACTTT.

The chain is built from TRBV5-1 and TRBJ2-5, with D possibly called TRBD1 or TRBD2 (6 bases each). The CDR3 loop spans 15 amino acids. V shed 0 bases and J shed 2 bases, with 11 bases lying between them. CDR1 is SGHRS, CDR2 YFSETQ, per germline. The CDR3, as DNA: TGCGCCAGCAGCTTGGGGCAGGGGAGGCAAGAGACCCAGTACTTC. Its protein is CASSLGQGRQETQYF.

This chain uses TRBV30 with TRBJ2-2, with TRBD2 matching 10 bases. Trimming took 6 bases from V and 5 from J; bases not matched to a gene: 15. The length of the CDR3 is 17 residues. Germline values: CDR1 GTSNPN, CDR2 SVGIG (reference sequence). The CDR3 loop reads CACPRSGRAFSTGELFF. As DNA, the CDR3 is TGTGCCTGTCCCCGAAGCGGGAGGGCCTTTAGTACCGGGGAGCTGTTTTTT. Full variable domain (missing parts from reference TRBV30 and TRBJ2-2): SQTIHQWPATLVQPVGSPLSLECTVEGTSNPNLYWYRQAAGRGLQLLFYSVGIGQISSEVPQNLSASRPQDRQFILSSKKLLLSDSGFYLCACPRSGRAFSTGELFFGEGSRLTVL.

In its sample, this clone was seen a few times. The chain employs TRBV9 and TRBJ2-1, with 8 nucleotides matching TRBD2. Losses at the gene ends were 2 bases for V and 0 bases for J; bases not matched to a gene: 7. Germline V lookup: CDR1 SGDLS, CDR2 YYNGEE. The CDR3 loop spans 17 amino acids. In nucleotides, the CDR3 is TGTGCCAGCAGCGTCGGTCCGGGAGGGAGCTCCTACAATGAGCAGTTCTTC. Translation gives CASSVGPGGSSYNEQFF. Full variable domain (rest looked up from reference TRBV9 and TRBJ2-1): DSGVTQTPKHLITATGQRVTLRCSPRSGDLSVYWYQQSLDQGLQFLIQYYNGEERAKGNILERFSAQQFPDLHSELNLSSLELGDSALYFCASSVGPGGSSYNEQFFGPGTRLTVL.